The next 15 T cell receptor beta chains were all read from a single sample in a study of blood T cell repertoires in COVID-19. Using immunoSEQ multiplex PCR, the repertoire was profiled, and TCRdb retains in-frame clones only, with some absent. This table holds approximately 68,000 clones, 65% to 80% found once. The source material was peripheral blood. The receptors here all came from a woman between 45 and 65 years old with acute or convalescent COVID-19.

The chain carries TRBV6-6 and TRBJ1-3; 9 positions agree with TRBD1. V lost 7 bases and J lost 7; bases outside the gene matches: 8. Germline V lookup: CDR1 MNHNY, CDR2 SVGAGI (reference sequence). The CDR3 covers 14 residues. CDR3 DNA sequence: TGTGCCAGCACCCCGGGGGACAGGGTGAACACCATATATTTT. Its protein is CASTPGDRVNTIYF.

The CDR3 coding sequence is TGCAGCGTTGAGGCGGGCTACAGCTCCTACAATGAGCAGTTCTTC. Amino acids: CSVEAGYSSYNEQFF. The chain joins TRBV29-1 to TRBJ2-1, with a tentative D call TRBD2 (5 bases). The CDR3 is 15 amino acids. Trimming took 3 bases from V and 0 from J, leaving 12 bases between them. Germline CDR1 is SQVTM and CDR2 is ANQGSEA.

V usage is TRBV4-2 and J usage is TRBJ2-1; D might be TRBD2 (5 bases). In germline, CDR1 is LGHNA, CDR2 YNFKEQ. This CDR3 is 15 amino acids long. Trimming took 4 bases from V and 4 from J, leaving 14 bases between them. CDR3 nucleotides: TGTGCCAGCAGCCTGGGTGGACGGGGTTACAATGAGCAGTTCTTC. Encoded protein: CASSLGGRGYNEQFF.

The chain is built from TRBV4-3 and TRBJ2-5; 7 bases line up with TRBD2. The CDR3 contains 13 residues. Germline CDR1 is LGHNA and CDR2 is YSLEER. V lost 3 bases, J lost 4 bases, and 2 bases stayed unmatched. This chain's CDR3 is CASSQGGGETQYF. In DNA, the CDR3 is TGCGCCAGCAGCCAGGGGGGGGGAGAGACCCAGTACTTC.

This chain links TRBV18 with TRBJ1-2; 9 bases fit TRBD1. Germline V gene lookup returns CDR1 KGHSH and CDR2 LQKENI. This CDR3 is built from 13 residues. J was trimmed by 8 bases and V by 2 bases; bases with no gene match: 3. The CDR3 DNA reads as TGTGCCAGCTCACCATCGGACAGGGGAGGCTACACCTTC. This sequence encodes CASSPSDRGGYTF.

The rearrangement joins TRBV4-1 to TRBJ2-3, with 9 bases matching TRBD2. V lost 10 bases and J lost 2; bases outside the gene matches: 13. The CDR3 consists of 16 residues. CDR1 MGHRA and CDR2 YSYEKL come from the germline V gene. CDR3 sequence reads: CAKKEETSGYTDTQYF. The DNA of the CDR3 is TGCGCCAAGAAAGAGGAGACTAGCGGATACACAGATACGCAGTATTTT.

V and J are TRBV5-1 and TRBJ1-1, with 7 positions matching TRBD1. The germline gives CDR1 SGHRS, CDR2 YFSETQ. The CDR3 runs 13 residues. Trimming took 5 bases from V and 5 from J; bases not matched to a gene: 6. The CDR3 is CASRPQGGTEAFF. DNA for the CDR3: TGCGCCAGCAGACCCCAGGGGGGAACTGAAGCTTTCTTT.

This chain connects TRBV7-8 to TRBJ1-1, with no clear D. The V gene's germline CDR1 is SGHVS and CDR2 FQNEAQ. The CDR3 contains 13 residues. Trimming removed 2 bases from V and 2 bases from J, with 6 bases in between. CDR3 DNA sequence: TGTGCCAGCAGCTTAACACCTAACACTGAAGCTTTCTTT. This gives the protein CASSLTPNTEAFF.

The CDR3 sequence is CASSSLQGALEDEQFF. DNA for the CDR3: TGCGCCAGCAGCTCCCTACAGGGGGCTCTTGAGGATGAGCAGTTCTTC. This sequence joins TRBV5-1 and TRBJ2-1; TRBD1 matches at 9 bases. There are 16 residues in the CDR3. J lost 8 bases, V lost 3 bases, and 12 bases had no gene match. The germline gives CDR1 SGHRS, CDR2 YFSETQ.

The chain is built from TRBV4-3 and TRBJ1-3, with TRBD1 matching 8 bases. This CDR3 has 16 residues. CDR1 LGHNA and CDR2 YSLEER come from the germline V gene. V gave up 9 bases and J gave up 0 bases; unmatched junction bases: 10. DNA for the CDR3: TGCGCCAGTGCTGCTGGGACAGGCTTCTCTGGAAACACCATATATTTT. Translated, it gives CASAAGTGFSGNTIYF.

V and J are TRBV19 and TRBJ1-5; TRBD1 aligns across 8 bases. The V gene's germline CDR1 is LNHDA and CDR2 SQIVND (reference sequence). V dropped 3 bases and J dropped 5; count of bases not matched to a gene: 6. CDR3 length: 15 residues. CDR3 DNA sequence: TGTGCCAGTAGTATCGGGACAGGCTTAGATCAGCCCCAGCATTTT. Translating it yields CASSIGTGLDQPQHF.

J is TRBJ1-5 and V is TRBV18, with a weak D call TRBD1 (5 bases). Germline V CDR1 and CDR2: KGHSH, LQKENI. V lost 0 bases to trimming and J lost 1 base, with 7 bases between them. The CDR3 runs 15 residues. DNA for the CDR3: TGTGCCAGCTCACCACCAGGGGTCAGCAATCAGCCCCAGCATTTT. This codes for CASSPPGVSNQPQHF.

The chain couples TRBV18 to TRBJ2-3; D is perhaps TRBD2 (5 bases). The CDR3 consists of 12 residues. Germline V gene data show CDR1 as KGHSH and CDR2 as LQKENI. Trimming removed 8 bases at V and 1 base at J, with 7 bases between. As DNA, the CDR3 is TGTGCCAGCGATAGCGGCACAGATACGCAGTATTTT. It encodes CASDSGTDTQYF.

The V gene is TRBV27, the J gene TRBJ1-6, with TRBD1 as a possible D gene (5 bases). The germline V gene has CDR1 MNHEY and CDR2 SMNVEV (reference sequence). The CDR3 loop spans 12 amino acids. Between the trimmed V and J ends, which lost 5 bases and 10 bases, there was a span of 9 bases. Here the CDR3 reads CASSQGYSPLHF. For the CDR3, the DNA is TGTGCCAGCAGTCAGGGTTACTCACCCCTCCACTTT.

This clone was seen a single time. J is TRBJ1-2 and V is TRBV6-5, with 8 bases identical to TRBD1. Losses at the gene ends were 6 bases for V and 4 bases for J; bases not matched to a gene: 10. Germline V gene data show CDR1 as MNHEY and CDR2 as SVGAGI. The CDR3 runs to 15 residues. The CDR3: CASSLRQGLGYGYTF. The CDR3 coding sequence is TGTGCCAGCAGCCTGCGACAGGGGTTGGGCTATGGCTACACCTTC.